Detailed here is one T cell receptor (beta chain). The data were taken from a study of blood T cell repertoires in COVID-19. CDR3 length: 16 residues. Losses at the gene ends were 2 bases for V and 5 bases for J; bases not matched to a gene: 4. Germline lookup yields CDR1 KGHDR and CDR2 SFDVKD. The method was immunoSEQ multiplex PCR; TCRdb's version includes in-frame clones alone and lacks a portion of them. The sample lists 90,000 to 95,000 clones, 88% occurring once. The sequence was collected from a woman aged 80 or older with active COVID-19. This rearrangement joins TRBV24-1 to TRBJ2-1, with TRBD2 matching over 11 bases. Sequenced sample: peripheral blood. The CDR3 sequence is CATSDYSGRGNNEQFF. For the CDR3, the DNA is TGTGCCACCAGTGATTATAGCGGGAGGGGGAACAATGAGCAGTTCTTC.